A selection of T cell receptor beta chains follows, all from one sample in a study of OX40 agonist ivuxolimab in advanced cancers. TCRdb keeps only in-frame clones here, not all; method: immunoSEQ multiplex PCR. The repertoire holds over 95,000 clones, with roughly 90% as singletons. The source material was CD4+ or CD8+ T cells sorted from blood, sampled in a trial of the OX40 agonist ivuxolimab. Receptors originate from an adult with an advanced solid tumor such as melanoma, head and neck, liver or kidney cancer. Both conserved end residues are part of each CDR3. D genes are given only for firm matches. Clone size is not always given. Where it is, it says once, few, many or a class for expanded clones.

clone size	V gene	D gene	J gene	CDR3 DNA	CDR3 protein
-	TRBV4-3	-	TRBJ1-2	TGCGCCAGCAGCCAAGAGTGGGGCAACTATGGCTACACCTTC	CASSQEWGNYGYTF
-	TRBV5-6	TRBD2	TRBJ2-1	TGTGCCAGCACCAGCGGGGGACTCGTTGAGCAGTTCTTC	CASTSGGLVEQFF
-	TRBV7-2	TRBD2	TRBJ2-5	TGTGCCAGCAGCTCTAGCGGGGGGTACCAAGAGACCCAGTACTTC	CASSSSGGYQETQYF
-	TRBV7-9	-	TRBJ2-7	TGTGCCAGCTCCGGAAAGTTCTACGAGCAGTACTTC	CASSGKFYEQYF
-	TRBV5-8	TRBD1	TRBJ1-2	TGTGCCAGCAGCTTGGCCGCGGGGACAGGGGGTGGCTACACCTTC	CASSLAAGTGGGYTF
-	TRBV7-9	TRBD1	TRBJ1-1	TGTGCCAGCAGCTCAGGACAGGGGAACACTGAAGCTTTCTTT	CASSSGQGNTEAFF
-	TRBV11-2	-	TRBJ1-1	TGTGCCACCTACAGGGTAACTGAAGCTTTCTTT	CATYRVTEAFF
-	TRBV30	-	TRBJ1-3	TGTGCCTGGAGCGCGCCCCTCCGGTCCGGAAACACCATATATTTT	CAWSAPLRSGNTIYF
many	TRBV7-2	TRBD1	TRBJ1-5	TGTGCCAGCAGCTCGCTAACAGGGGGCGGCAATCAGCCCCAGCATTTT	CASSSLTGGGNQPQHF
-	TRBV18	TRBD2	TRBJ2-3	TGTGCCAGCTCCGTTTCAGGCGGGAGCGGGGCGGATACGCAGTATTTT	CASSVSGGSGADTQYF
-	TRBV6-6	-	TRBJ1-1	TGTGCCAGCAGTTACGAGGGGAGGTCTGAAGCTTTCTTT	CASSYEGRSEAFF
once	TRBV28	TRBD1	TRBJ1-2	TGTGCCAGCAGTTTATACAGGGGGTGGGAGGGCTACACCTTC	CASSLYRGWEGYTF
-	TRBV30	TRBD1	TRBJ2-7	TGTGCCTGGAGTGTACCCTCGGACAGGCCCCCCTACGAGCAGTACTTC	CAWSVPSDRPPYEQYF
-	TRBV7-2	-	TRBJ2-1	TGTGCCAGCAGCTCCGGGTTTTACAATGAGCAGTTCTTC	CASSSGFYNEQFF
-	TRBV19	-	TRBJ2-7	TGTGCCAGTAGTACCGCCAGCTCCTACGAGCAGTACTTC	CASSTASSYEQYF
-	TRBV7-3	TRBD1	TRBJ1-1	TGTGCCAGCAGCTCCGACAGGGACACTGAAGCTTTCTTT	CASSSDRDTEAFF
-	TRBV4-3	-	TRBJ1-4	TGCGCCAGCAGCCAAGATTATGGGGGGATTAATGAAAAACTGTTTTTT	CASSQDYGGINEKLFF
-	TRBV28	-	TRBJ2-3	TGTGCCAGCACCATCTCAGATACGCAGTATTTT	CASTISDTQYF
-	TRBV4-1	TRBD1	TRBJ2-7	TGCGCCAGCAGCCTTGCTGCGATAGGGGGACAGGGGTACGAGCAGTACTTC	CASSLAAIGGQGYEQYF
-	TRBV11-3	-	TRBJ1-6	TGTGCCAGCAGCTTCGGGCTTAATTCACCCCTCCACTTT	CASSFGLNSPLHF
once	TRBV27	-	TRBJ2-7	TGTGCCAGCAGTTCGCGCTACTACGAGCAGTACTTC	CASSSRYYEQYF
-	TRBV6-5	-	TRBJ2-6	TGTGCCAGCAGCAGGACGGCTTCTGGGGCCAACGTCCTGACTTTC	CASSRTASGANVLTF
-	TRBV7-2	-	TRBJ2-7	TGTGCCAGCAGCTCCGCCGGGAATGTTCCCTACGAGCAGTACTTC	CASSSAGNVPYEQYF
-	TRBV5-4	-	TRBJ2-2	TGTGCCAGCAGTACGGGGGGCGCGAACACCGGGGAGCTGTTTTTT	CASSTGGANTGELFF
-	TRBV4-3	-	TRBJ2-3	TGCGCCAGCAGCCAAGATTTCAGGGGGGGAACAGATACGCAGTATTTT	CASSQDFRGGTDTQYF
-	TRBV11-2	-	TRBJ1-1	TGTGCCAGCAGCTTATTTACTGAAGCTTTCTTT	CASSLFTEAFF
-	TRBV6-1	TRBD1	TRBJ1-2	TGTGCCAGCAGTGAAGCCGGACAGGGGGCAGGAGGCTACACCTTC	CASSEAGQGAGGYTF
-	TRBV18	-	TRBJ1-1	TGTGCCAGCTCACCACCGGGCCCGGAGAACACTGAAGCTTTCTTT	CASSPPGPENTEAFF
-	TRBV7-9	TRBD1	TRBJ2-3	TGTGCCAGCAGCTTAGAACAGGGGTATCGAGATACGCAGTATTTT	CASSLEQGYRDTQYF
-	TRBV4-3	-	TRBJ2-2	TGCGCCAGCAGCCAACTCCTAGGTAACACCGGGGAGCTGTTTTTT	CASSQLLGNTGELFF
-	TRBV7-9	-	TRBJ2-1	TGTGCCAGCAGCAGCTGGGCAGCCTACAATGAGCAGTTCTTC	CASSSWAAYNEQFF
-	TRBV6-5	-	TRBJ1-5	TGTGCCAGCAGTGGCGATGGGGGTAATCAGCCCCAGCATTTT	CASSGDGGNQPQHF
-	TRBV28	-	TRBJ1-6	TGTGCCAGCCGGGGAGCAGATTACCGCTCCTATAATTCACCCCTCCACTTT	CASRGADYRSYNSPLHF
-	TRBV5-1	-	TRBJ1-3	TGCGCCAGCGGCGGGACTTCGGGCGACACCATATATTTT	CASGGTSGDTIYF
-	TRBV7-2	-	TRBJ2-5	TGTGCCAGCAGCTCCTCACAAATCGCGGGGAGGAAGGAGACCCAGTACTTC	CASSSSQIAGRKETQYF
-	TRBV30	-	TRBJ2-5	TGTGCCTGGAGCATAGGGGAAGAGACCCAGTACTTC	CAWSIGEETQYF
-	TRBV11-3	TRBD1	TRBJ2-7	TGTGCCAGCAGCTCCGGACAGGGGAAATACGAGCAGTACTTC	CASSSGQGKYEQYF
-	TRBV9	-	TRBJ1-4	TGTGCCAGCAGCGCAGGACAAGTTGCAACTAATGAAAAACTGTTTTTT	CASSAGQVATNEKLFF
-	TRBV11-2	TRBD1	TRBJ1-1	TGTGCCAGCAGCCTGGGACAGGGGTTCACTGAAGCTTTCTTT	CASSLGQGFTEAFF
-	TRBV27	TRBD2	TRBJ2-7	TGTGCCAGCAGTACTCGGGGGGGCCGGTACGAGCAGTACTTC	CASSTRGGRYEQYF
once	TRBV15	-	TRBJ1-4	TGTGCCACCAGCAGAGATCCCGGGGCAGTAAATGAAAAACTGTTTTTT	CATSRDPGAVNEKLFF
-	TRBV2	TRBD1	TRBJ1-2	TGTGCCAGCAGGGAGGGACAGAACTATGGCTACACCTTC	CASREGQNYGYTF
-	TRBV6-5	-	TRBJ1-1	TGTGCCAGCATCCTACAGGGTCGGAGGACTGAAGCTTTCTTT	CASILQGRRTEAFF
-	TRBV7-5	-	TRBJ1-3	TGTGCCAGAAGCTTAGCGCCGGCAGGGGCCACAAACTCTGGAAACACCATATATTTT	CARSLAPAGATNSGNTIYF
-	TRBV2	-	TRBJ2-7	TGTGCCAGCAGGGCCGCCGTGGGGGGGCGCAAATACGAGCAGTACTTC	CASRAAVGGRKYEQYF
-	TRBV7-2	-	TRBJ2-7	TGTGCCAGCACCTCCTTATCGGGGTGGGACGAGCAGTACTTC	CASTSLSGWDEQYF
-	TRBV5-1	TRBD1	TRBJ1-2	TGCGCCAGCAGCTCAGGGACAGGACAGCACTATGGCTACACCTTC	CASSSGTGQHYGYTF
-	TRBV20-1	-	TRBJ1-2	TGCAGTGCTAGAGATATCCTTCACTACACCTTC	CSARDILHYTF
-	TRBV5-6	TRBD2	TRBJ2-5	TGTGCCAGCTTCAGGGTAGCGGGGGGCAAAGAGACCCAGTACTTC	CASFRVAGGKETQYF
-	TRBV6-1	-	TRBJ1-4	TGTGCCAGCAGTGAATCCGCCGGGTGGGCTAATGAAAAACTGTTTTTT	CASSESAGWANEKLFF
-	TRBV4-3	-	TRBJ1-1	TGCGCCAGCAGCCAAGAGGGGGAGGCGTGGTCTGAAGCTTTCTTT	CASSQEGEAWSEAFF
once	TRBV6-5	-	TRBJ2-3	TGTGCCAGCAGTTATAAGGGGGGCACAGATACGCAGTATTTT	CASSYKGGTDTQYF
few	TRBV4-3	-	TRBJ2-1	TGCGCCAGCAGCCAAGAGTCGAGGACCGAACATGAGCAGTTCTTC	CASSQESRTEHEQFF
-	TRBV4-3	-	TRBJ1-3	TGCGCCAGCAGCCAAGATCAAGGGGTTGGAAACACCATATATTTT	CASSQDQGVGNTIYF